A selection of T cell receptor beta chains follows, all from one sample in a study of blood T cell repertoires in COVID-19. Measured with immunoSEQ multiplex PCR; TCRdb has only the in-frame clones, and not every one. The profile shows some 160,000 clones, 65% to 85% of them singletons. What was sequenced was peripheral blood. These receptors all come from a woman aged 70-85 years who had recovered from COVID-19. The CDR3 runs from the conserved cysteine through the conserved F or W. A D gene is named only where the DNA matches it firmly. A row's size may be missing; if present it is once, few, many or a size class.

cdr3_nt: TGTGCCAGCAGCCAAGATCTCGGCAGGGGCCTTAGCACAGATACGCAGTATTTT
cdr3_aa: CASSQDLGRGLSTDTQYF
d_call: NA
j_call: TRBJ2-3
clone_size: NA
v_call: TRBV3-1/TRBV3-2

cdr3_nt: TGTGCCAGCAGTGAACCATCCCGGCAGGGGGGATTCTTC
cdr3_aa: CASSEPSRQGGFF
d_call: NA
j_call: TRBJ2-1
clone_size: NA
v_call: TRBV6-1

cdr3_nt: TGTGCCAGCTCACCACCCCAACTGTACGCCAGGGGTAACAACTACGAGCAGTACTTC
cdr3_aa: CASSPPQLYARGNNYEQYF
d_call: NA
j_call: TRBJ2-7
clone_size: NA
v_call: TRBV18

cdr3_nt: TGTGCCAGTAGTCCCAGACTAGGGGCCTACGAGCAGTACTTC
cdr3_aa: CASSPRLGAYEQYF
d_call: NA
j_call: TRBJ2-7
clone_size: NA
v_call: TRBV19

cdr3_nt: TGTGCCAGCAGCGTAGGGTCGGGAGGACTAGAGACCCAGTACTTC
cdr3_aa: CASSVGSGGLETQYF
d_call: TRBD2
j_call: TRBJ2-5
clone_size: NA
v_call: TRBV9

cdr3_nt: TGTGCCAGCAGCTTCCGGACAGGGGAGAGGACTGAAGCTTTCTTT
cdr3_aa: CASSFRTGERTEAFF
d_call: TRBD1
j_call: TRBJ1-1
clone_size: NA
v_call: TRBV11-1

cdr3_nt: TGCGCCAGCAGCCCCCCCGCAGGGGGCGCGGTTCGGGGTGAGCAGTTCTTC
cdr3_aa: CASSPPAGGAVRGEQFF
d_call: TRBD1
j_call: TRBJ2-1
clone_size: NA
v_call: TRBV4-1

cdr3_nt: TGTGCCATCAGTGGTTGGGGCGCTGAAGCTTTCTTT
cdr3_aa: CAISGWGAEAFF
d_call: NA
j_call: TRBJ1-1
clone_size: NA
v_call: TRBV10-3

cdr3_nt: TGTGCCAGCTCCGCGGAAGCGGGAGCCCCCAATGAGCAGTTCTTC
cdr3_aa: CASSAEAGAPNEQFF
d_call: TRBD2
j_call: TRBJ2-1
clone_size: NA
v_call: TRBV6-5

cdr3_nt: TGTGCCAGCGGCGACACCATCCGCTATGGCTACACCTTC
cdr3_aa: CASGDTIRYGYTF
d_call: NA
j_call: TRBJ1-2
clone_size: NA
v_call: TRBV28

cdr3_nt: TGCGCCAGCAGCTTGGTCGGGACAGACAATTCACCCCTCCACTTT
cdr3_aa: CASSLVGTDNSPLHF
d_call: TRBD1
j_call: TRBJ1-6
clone_size: NA
v_call: TRBV5-1

cdr3_nt: TGTGCCAGCAGCCCTGGCCGCATCTACGAGCAGTACTTC
cdr3_aa: CASSPGRIYEQYF
d_call: NA
j_call: TRBJ2-7
clone_size: NA
v_call: TRBV5-6

cdr3_nt: TGTGCCAGCAGCTTGGGATGGGGGCGGTATGAAAAACTGTTTTTT
cdr3_aa: CASSLGWGRYEKLFF
d_call: NA
j_call: TRBJ1-4
clone_size: NA
v_call: TRBV5-5

cdr3_nt: TGTGCCAGCAGCTCCGCGGGGAGCTGGGGCGAGCAGTACTTC
cdr3_aa: CASSSAGSWGEQYF
d_call: NA
j_call: TRBJ2-7
clone_size: NA
v_call: TRBV7-9

cdr3_nt: TGTGCCAGCAGCTTAACCACTAGCGGGGGCTACAATGAGCAGTTCTTC
cdr3_aa: CASSLTTSGGYNEQFF
d_call: TRBD2
j_call: TRBJ2-1
clone_size: NA
v_call: TRBV7-3

cdr3_nt: TGTGCCAGCACGGGCGGGGCCCGAATCGAGCAGTACTTC
cdr3_aa: CASTGGARIEQYF
d_call: NA
j_call: TRBJ2-7
clone_size: NA
v_call: TRBV6-5

cdr3_nt: TGTGCCAGCAGTTTACAGGCCCGACAGGGGGCTGAGTCTGGGGCCAACGTCCTGACTTTC
cdr3_aa: CASSLQARQGAESGANVLTF
d_call: TRBD1
j_call: TRBJ2-6
clone_size: NA
v_call: TRBV27

cdr3_nt: TGCGCCAGCAGCGCAGGGGTGGACACTGAAGCTTTCTTT
cdr3_aa: CASSAGVDTEAFF
d_call: NA
j_call: TRBJ1-1
clone_size: NA
v_call: TRBV5-1

cdr3_nt: TGTGCCAGCAGCCCGGGGGGGAAACCATGGGCCCAGTACTTC
cdr3_aa: CASSPGGKPWAQYF
d_call: TRBD2
j_call: TRBJ2-5
clone_size: NA
v_call: TRBV6-5

cdr3_nt: TGTGCCACCTCAAACGGGGGGGCTGGAAACACCATATATTTT
cdr3_aa: CATSNGGAGNTIYF
d_call: NA
j_call: TRBJ1-3
clone_size: once
v_call: TRBV5-4

cdr3_nt: TGTGCCAGCAGTTTAGGACAGCGGATGAACACTGAAGCTTTCTTT
cdr3_aa: CASSLGQRMNTEAFF
d_call: NA
j_call: TRBJ1-1
clone_size: few
v_call: TRBV27

cdr3_nt: TGTGCCAGCAGTTCCAGGGGGCCAAATCAGCCCCAGCATTTT
cdr3_aa: CASSSRGPNQPQHF
d_call: TRBD1
j_call: TRBJ1-5
clone_size: NA
v_call: TRBV6-5